These 11 T cell receptor beta chains were sequenced from one sample in a study of CD8+ T cells in alopecia areata. Extraction of RNA preceded its reverse transcription into cDNA, which served as the sequencing template. Only in-frame clones appear in the TCRdb table, and some are missing; sequencing was by immunoSEQ multiplex PCR. Sampling found approximately 280,000 clones, none seen once. Using CD4, CD8alpha, NKG2D, NKG2ACE and other markers, pooled cutaneous lymph node cells were sorted. Sequencing input: CD4+ T cells sorted from a lymph node. The receptors derive from a C3H/HeJ mouse with alopecia areata. For this strain, the MHC haplotype corresponds to H2-k.

A few counts support this clone. Genes here carry mouse names. The CDR3 end lies 3 residues beyond the end of the read and is filled in from the germline J gene. The chain uses TRBV1 and TRBJ1-6; 10 bases are shared with TRBD1. Being an ORF, TRBJ1-6 has a function that is uncertain. The J segment lost 4 bases and the V segment lost 1 base, leaving 1 base of the junction unmatched. This CDR3 has 16 residues. Germline CDR1 NSQYPW, CDR2 LRSPGD (reference sequence). The chain's CDR3 is CTCSAGGQGYNSPLYF. The CDR3 bases that were read are TGCACCTGCAGTGCAGGGGGACAGGGGTATAATTCGCCC.

In its sample, this clone was seen a few times. Genes here carry mouse names. The CDR3 end lies 4 residues beyond the end of the read and is filled in from the germline J gene. The J gene is TRBJ2-5, the V gene TRBV13-2, with 12 bases identical to TRBD2. The CDR3 spans 15 residues. Germline V gives CDR1 NNHNN, CDR2 SYGAGS (reference sequence). The CDR3 bases that were read are TGTGCCAGCGGTGGACTGGGGGGGCCGGGGGAC. Its translation: CASGGLGGPGD. The whole CDR3 sequence is CASGGLGGPGDTQYF.

There are a few counts of this clone. The germline and genes are mouse ones. The read falls 4 residues short of the CDR3 end, and the missing part is taken from the germline J gene. The chain links TRBV3 to TRBJ2-4; 11 nucleotides line up with TRBD2. CDR3 length equals 15 residues. Germline V gene sequence: CDR1 SNHLY, CDR2 FYNGKV (reference sequence). The covered CDR3 bases are TGTGCCAGCAGCTCGCCCGGGACTGGGGGAAAC. Its translation: CASSSPGTGGN. The entire CDR3 protein is CASSSPGTGGNTLYF.

This clone was picked up a small number of times. The germline and genes are mouse ones. The sequence runs out 4 residues before the end of the CDR3; the remainder is reconstructed from the germline J gene. The gene calls are TRBV4 and TRBJ2-7, with TRBD2 as a possible D gene (5 bases). The V end lost 3 bases, the J end lost 3 bases, and 9 bases lay between the germline ends. The germline gives CDR1 LGHDT, CDR2 YNNKQL (reference sequence). The CDR3 length is 13 residues. CDR3 DNA, as far as it was read: TGTGCCAGCAGCTACCTGGGCCACTAT. Protein product: CASSYLGHY. The full CDR3 protein reads CASSYLGHYEQYF.

At least ten counts were recorded for this clone. These gene names are mouse names. The CDR3 goes on 4 residues after the read ends, and that part is filled in from the germline J gene. The V gene is TRBV13-3, the J gene TRBJ2-7; a possible D gene is TRBD1 (6 bases). CDR1 NNHDY and CDR2 SYVADS come from the germline V gene. V lost 5 bases, J lost 0 bases, and 12 bases lay in between. The CDR3 has 14 amino acids. The sequenced CDR3 bases are TGTGCCAGCAGACCCGGGACACACTCCTAT. Its translation: CASRPGTHSY. In full, the CDR3 reads CASRPGTHSYEQYF.

Details on this clone: Mouse germline and gene names are used. The read stops 4 residues short of the end of the CDR3; the missing end is completed from the germline J gene. This sequence joins TRBV13-2 and TRBJ2-3; D not resolved. The CDR3 length is 13 residues. V shed 2 bases and J shed 0 bases, with 4 bases lying between them. Germline CDR1 is NNHNN and CDR2 is SYGAGS (reference sequence). The CDR3 bases that were read are TGTGCCAGCGGTGACAAGAGTGCAGAA. Amino acids: CASGDKSAE. In full, the CDR3 reads CASGDKSAETLYF.

A remark on this clone: The gene symbols are mouse symbols. The read stops 4 residues short of the end of the CDR3; the missing end is completed from the germline J gene. The V gene is TRBV17, the J gene TRBJ1-1; a possible D gene is TRBD1 (5 bases). The CDR3 is 15 amino acids. Deletions cut 2 bases from V and 1 base from J, with 11 bases between. Germline CDR1 MNHDT, CDR2 YYDKIL. This CDR3 is CASSRPQGKNTEVFF. The CDR3 bases that were read are TGTGCTAGCAGTAGACCTCAGGGAAAAAACACA.

A remark on this clone: Genes here carry mouse names. The read falls 4 residues short of the CDR3 end, and the missing part is taken from the germline J gene. The chain recombines TRBV13-3 with TRBJ2-5; 7 nucleotides match TRBD1. The CDR3 is 15 amino acids. J was trimmed by 3 bases and V by 5 bases; bases with no gene match: 9. The germline gives CDR1 NNHDY, CDR2 SYVADS. CDR3 DNA, as far as it was read: TGTGCCAGCAGCGATCCGGGACAGTCACAAGAC. It is translated as CASSDPGQSQD. The entire CDR3 sequence reads CASSDPGQSQDTQYF. The full variable domain, in which reference TRBV13-3 and TRBJ2-5 provide the parts outside the CDR3, is EAAVTQSPRSKVAVTGGKVTLSCHQTNNHDYMYWYRQDTGHGLRLIHYSYVADSTEKGDIPDGYKASRPSQENFSLILELASLSQTAVYFCASSDPGQSQDTQYFGPGTRLLVL.

This clone was observed a few times. Germline and genes: mouse. The observed sequence ends 4 residues before the CDR3 terminus, with the missing tail filled in from the germline J gene. The chain recombines TRBV13-3 with TRBJ2-2; 7 bases match TRBD1. From germline, CDR1 is NNHDY and CDR2 SYVADS. V shed 4 bases and J 0 bases; nucleotides not matched to a gene: 3. The length of the CDR3 is 15 residues. The CDR3 DNA, read in part, is TGTGCCAGCAGTTGGGACAGCTCAAACACCGGG. It encodes CASSWDSSNTG. The entire CDR3 sequence reads CASSWDSSNTGQLYF. Full variable domain (remainder filled in from reference TRBV13-3 and TRBJ2-2): EAAVTQSPRSKVAVTGGKVTLSCHQTNNHDYMYWYRQDTGHGLRLIHYSYVADSTEKGDIPDGYKASRPSQENFSLILELASLSQTAVYFCASSWDSSNTGQLYFGEGSKLTVL.

This clone was seen a few times. The gene symbols are mouse symbols. From the germline J gene comes the end of the CDR3, since the read stops 4 residues before it. The V gene is TRBV13-1, the J gene TRBJ2-5; 12 bases are a match to TRBD2. Germline V gene sequence: CDR1 NSHNY, CDR2 SYGAGN. This CDR3 comprises 15 residues. CDR3 protein: CASGRLGGPGDTQYF. The sequenced CDR3 bases are TGTGCCAGCGGAAGACTGGGGGGGCCAGGAGAC.

This clone has only a few counts. Here the gene names and germline are mouse. The CDR3 end falls 4 residues outside the read, so it is completed with the germline J gene. The sample contains more than one DNA sequence encoding this CDR3. V usage is TRBV19 and J usage is TRBJ1-1, with D perhaps TRBD1 (6 bases). The CDR3 runs 13 residues. Germline values: CDR1 FNHDT, CDR2 SITEND (reference sequence). This chain's CDR3 is CASSIGGAREVFF. CDR3 DNA (partial): TGTGCCAGCAGTATAGGGGGGGCGCGA.